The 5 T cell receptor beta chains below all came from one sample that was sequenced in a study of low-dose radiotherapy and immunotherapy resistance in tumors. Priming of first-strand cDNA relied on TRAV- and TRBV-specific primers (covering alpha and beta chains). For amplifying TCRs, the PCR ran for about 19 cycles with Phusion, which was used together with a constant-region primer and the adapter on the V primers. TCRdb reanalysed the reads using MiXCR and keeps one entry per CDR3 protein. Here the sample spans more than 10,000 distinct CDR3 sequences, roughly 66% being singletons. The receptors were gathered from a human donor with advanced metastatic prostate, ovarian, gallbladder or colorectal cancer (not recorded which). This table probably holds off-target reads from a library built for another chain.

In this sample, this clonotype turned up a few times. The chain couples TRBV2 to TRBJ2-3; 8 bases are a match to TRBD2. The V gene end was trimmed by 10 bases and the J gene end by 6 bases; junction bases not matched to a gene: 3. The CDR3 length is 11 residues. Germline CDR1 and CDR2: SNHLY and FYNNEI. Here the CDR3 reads CANPSGDTQYF. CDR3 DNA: TGTGCCAATCCTAGCGGGGATACGCAGTATTTT. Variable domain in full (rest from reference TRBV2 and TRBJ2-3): EPEVTQTPSHQVTQMGQEVILRCVPISNHLYFYWYRQILGQKVEFLVSFYNNEISEKSEIFDDQFSVERPDGSNFTLKIRSTKLEDSAMYFCANPSGDTQYFGPGTRLTVL.

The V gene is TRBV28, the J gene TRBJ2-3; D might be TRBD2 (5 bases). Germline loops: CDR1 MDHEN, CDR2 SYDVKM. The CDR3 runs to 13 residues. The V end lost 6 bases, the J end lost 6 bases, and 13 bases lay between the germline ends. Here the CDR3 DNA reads TGTGCCAGCAGATCCGCTAGCTCCGATACGCAGTATTTT. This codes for CASRSASSDTQYF.

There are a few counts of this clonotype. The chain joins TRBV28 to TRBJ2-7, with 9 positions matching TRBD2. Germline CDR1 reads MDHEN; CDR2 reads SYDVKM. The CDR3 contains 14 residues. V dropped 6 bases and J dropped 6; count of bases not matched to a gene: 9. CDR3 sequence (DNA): TGTGCCAGCAGCCCTACGAGCGGGGGGCGCGAGCAGTACTTC. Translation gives CASSPTSGGREQYF.

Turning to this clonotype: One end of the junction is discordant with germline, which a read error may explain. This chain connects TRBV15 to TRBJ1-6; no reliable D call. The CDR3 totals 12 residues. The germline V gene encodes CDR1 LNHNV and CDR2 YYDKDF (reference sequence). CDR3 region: CAVRRNAGKSTF. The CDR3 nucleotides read TGTGCTGTGAGGCGAAATGCAGGCAAATCAACCTTT.

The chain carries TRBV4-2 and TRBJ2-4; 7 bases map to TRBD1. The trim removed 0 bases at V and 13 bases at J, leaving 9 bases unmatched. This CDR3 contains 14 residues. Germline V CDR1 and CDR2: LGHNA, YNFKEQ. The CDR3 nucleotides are TGTGCCAGCAGCCAAGATAAGACGACAGGGCTACAGTACTTC. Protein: CASSQDKTTGLQYF.